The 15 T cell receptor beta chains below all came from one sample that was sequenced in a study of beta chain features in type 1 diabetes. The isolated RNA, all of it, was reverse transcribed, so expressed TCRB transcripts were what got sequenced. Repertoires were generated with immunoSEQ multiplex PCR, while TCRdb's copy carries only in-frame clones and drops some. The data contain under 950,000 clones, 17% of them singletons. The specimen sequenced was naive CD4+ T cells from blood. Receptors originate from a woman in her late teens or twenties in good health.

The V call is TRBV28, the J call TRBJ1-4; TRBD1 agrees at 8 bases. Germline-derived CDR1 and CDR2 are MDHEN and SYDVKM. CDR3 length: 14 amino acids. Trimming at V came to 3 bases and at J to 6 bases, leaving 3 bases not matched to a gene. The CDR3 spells CASSLGQDYEKLFF. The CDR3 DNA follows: TGTGCCAGCAGTTTGGGACAGGATTATGAAAAACTGTTTTTT.

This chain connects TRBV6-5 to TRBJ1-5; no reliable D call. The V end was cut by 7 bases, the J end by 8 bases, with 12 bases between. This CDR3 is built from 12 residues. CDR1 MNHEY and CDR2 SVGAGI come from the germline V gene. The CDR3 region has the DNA TGTGCCAGCACCAACCCGGGCGAGCCCCAGCATTTT. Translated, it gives CASTNPGEPQHF.

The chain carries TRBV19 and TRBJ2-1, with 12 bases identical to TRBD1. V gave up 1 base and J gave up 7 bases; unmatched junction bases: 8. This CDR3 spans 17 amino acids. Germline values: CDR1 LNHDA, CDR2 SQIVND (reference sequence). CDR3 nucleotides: TGTGCCAGTAGTATAGTATTCCGGGACAGGGGGCGGAATGAGCAGTTCTTC. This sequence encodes CASSIVFRDRGRNEQFF.

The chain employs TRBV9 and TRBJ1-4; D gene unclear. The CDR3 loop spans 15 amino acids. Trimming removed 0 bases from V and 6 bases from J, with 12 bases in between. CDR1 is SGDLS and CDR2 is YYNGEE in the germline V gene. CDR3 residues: CASSVGPQRDEKLFF. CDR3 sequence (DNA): TGTGCCAGCAGCGTAGGCCCCCAGCGAGATGAAAAACTGTTTTTT.

The CDR3 here is CASSLGGAGEKLFF. For the CDR3, the DNA is TGTGCCAGCAGCTTAGGGGGCGCTGGGGAAAAACTGTTTTTT. The chain has TRBV28 and TRBJ1-4; 7 bases fit TRBD1. Germline V lookup: CDR1 MDHEN, CDR2 SYDVKM. The CDR3 loop spans 14 amino acids. V shed 6 bases and J 8 bases; nucleotides not matched to a gene: 9.

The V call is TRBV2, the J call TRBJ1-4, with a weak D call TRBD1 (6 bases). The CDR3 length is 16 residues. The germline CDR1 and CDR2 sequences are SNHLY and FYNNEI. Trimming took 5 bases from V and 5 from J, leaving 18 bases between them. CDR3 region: CASSRLGDKRNEKLFF. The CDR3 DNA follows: TGTGCCAGCAGTCGACTCGGGGACAAACGAAATGAAAAACTGTTTTTT.

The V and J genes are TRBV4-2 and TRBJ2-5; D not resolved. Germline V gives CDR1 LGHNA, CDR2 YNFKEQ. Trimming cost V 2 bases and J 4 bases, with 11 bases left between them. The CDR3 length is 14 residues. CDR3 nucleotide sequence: TGTGCCAGCAGCCAAACGGGTATGATAGAGACCCAGTACTTC. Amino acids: CASSQTGMIETQYF.

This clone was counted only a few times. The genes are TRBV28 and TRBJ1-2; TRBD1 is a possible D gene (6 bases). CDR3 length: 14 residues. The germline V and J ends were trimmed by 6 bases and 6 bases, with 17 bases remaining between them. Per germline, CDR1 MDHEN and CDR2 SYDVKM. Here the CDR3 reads CASREGRQAHGYTF. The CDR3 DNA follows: TGTGCCAGCAGGGAGGGCCGACAGGCACATGGCTACACCTTC.

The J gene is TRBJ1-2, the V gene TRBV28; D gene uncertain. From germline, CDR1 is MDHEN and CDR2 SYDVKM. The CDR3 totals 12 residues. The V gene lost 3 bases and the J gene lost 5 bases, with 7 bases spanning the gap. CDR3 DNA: TGTGCCAGCAGTTTTTTCGAATATGGCTACACCTTC. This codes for CASSFFEYGYTF.

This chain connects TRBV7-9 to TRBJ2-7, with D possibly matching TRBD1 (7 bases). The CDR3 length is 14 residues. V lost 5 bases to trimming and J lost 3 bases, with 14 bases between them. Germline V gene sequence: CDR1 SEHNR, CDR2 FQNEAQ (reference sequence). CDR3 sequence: CASSPTGDFYEQYF. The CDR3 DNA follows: TGTGCCAGCAGCCCAACAGGGGACTTCTACGAGCAGTACTTC.

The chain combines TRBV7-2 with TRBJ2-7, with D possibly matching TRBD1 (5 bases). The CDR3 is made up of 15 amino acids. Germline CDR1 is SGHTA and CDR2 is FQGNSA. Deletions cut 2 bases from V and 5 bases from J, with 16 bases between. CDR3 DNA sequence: TGTGCCAGCAGCTTACCCTGGGCAGGGTACGACGAGCAGTACTTC. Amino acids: CASSLPWAGYDEQYF.

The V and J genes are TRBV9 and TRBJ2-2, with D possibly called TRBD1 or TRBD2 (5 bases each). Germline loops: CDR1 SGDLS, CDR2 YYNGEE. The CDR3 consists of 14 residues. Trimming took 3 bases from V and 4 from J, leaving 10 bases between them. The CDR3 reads CASSAGRRTGELFF. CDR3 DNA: TGTGCCAGCAGCGCGGGACGGCGCACCGGGGAGCTGTTTTTT.

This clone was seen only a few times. CDR3 in amino acids: CASSQDNRLAGTNYEQYF. The CDR3, as DNA: TGTGCCAGCAGCCAAGATAATAGACTAGCGGGAACTAATTACGAGCAGTACTTC. The chain is built from TRBV4-2 and TRBJ2-7, with 11 positions matching TRBD2. CDR1 is LGHNA and CDR2 is YNFKEQ in the germline V gene. V trimming: 0 bases; J trimming: 4 bases; junction bases outside the gene matches: 11. CDR3 length: 18 amino acids.

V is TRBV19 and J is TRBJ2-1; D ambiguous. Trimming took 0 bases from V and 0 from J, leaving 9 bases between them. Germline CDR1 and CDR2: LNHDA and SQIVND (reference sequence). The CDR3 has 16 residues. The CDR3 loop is CASSIDLFSSYNEQFF. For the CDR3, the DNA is TGTGCCAGTAGTATAGACCTATTTAGCTCCTACAATGAGCAGTTCTTC.

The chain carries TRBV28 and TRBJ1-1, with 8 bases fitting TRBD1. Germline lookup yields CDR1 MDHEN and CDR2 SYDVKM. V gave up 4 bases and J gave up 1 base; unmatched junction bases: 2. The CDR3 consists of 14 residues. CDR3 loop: CASSWGTGNTEAFF. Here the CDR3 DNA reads TGTGCCAGCAGTTGGGGGACAGGGAACACTGAAGCTTTCTTT.